This TCR beta chain was documented in a study of T-cell memory formation after mild COVID-19. Study-level results: Researchers found some responding clones in pre-infection memory, a sign that cross-reactive memory joined. Day 37-peaking second-wave clones had unconfirmed SARS-CoV-2 specificity.

The CDR3 has 12 amino acids. Trimming cost V 3 bases and J 5 bases, with 10 bases left between them. Germline V gives CDR1 SQVTM, CDR2 ANQGSEA. MiXCR, applied by TCRdb to the 5' RACE reads, yields one record per CDR3 protein. Of 450,000 or so distinct CDR3 sequences listed, nearly 25% are singletons. There are a few counts of this clonotype. Its target is unknown. The receptor comes from an adult woman who had mild COVID-19 (a few samples of this study predate the infection). Cell type and time point are not known. The chain has TRBV29-1 and TRBJ2-5; D possibly corresponds to TRBD1 (5 bases). Material for sequencing was PBMCs or a T cell subset sorted from them (not recorded which). Written as DNA, the CDR3 is TGCAGCGTTGATGGGGCAGGGGAGACCCAGTACTTC. It encodes CSVDGAGETQYF.